This TCR beta chain was sequenced for a study of blood T cell repertoires in COVID-19. Sequenced by immunoSEQ multiplex PCR; TCRdb stores in-frame clones only, minus some. The sample has some 200,000 clones; around 87% are singletons. Recruitment covered about two dozen US areas and drew participants whose ages spanned roughly 18 to 90 years. The CDR3 has 14 residues. The V gene end was trimmed by 6 bases and the J gene end by 7 bases; junction bases not matched to a gene: 5. Germline lookup yields CDR1 MDHEN and CDR2 SYDVKM. J is TRBJ1-6 and V is TRBV28, with 8 bases identical to TRBD1. The receptor was derived from a woman between 25 and 40 years old who had recovered from COVID-19. Sequenced input: PBMCs or T cells enriched from blood (not recorded which). The CDR3 region has the DNA TGTGCCAGCAGCGTGACAGGGGTCAATTCACCCCTCCACTTT. Its translation: CASSVTGVNSPLHF.